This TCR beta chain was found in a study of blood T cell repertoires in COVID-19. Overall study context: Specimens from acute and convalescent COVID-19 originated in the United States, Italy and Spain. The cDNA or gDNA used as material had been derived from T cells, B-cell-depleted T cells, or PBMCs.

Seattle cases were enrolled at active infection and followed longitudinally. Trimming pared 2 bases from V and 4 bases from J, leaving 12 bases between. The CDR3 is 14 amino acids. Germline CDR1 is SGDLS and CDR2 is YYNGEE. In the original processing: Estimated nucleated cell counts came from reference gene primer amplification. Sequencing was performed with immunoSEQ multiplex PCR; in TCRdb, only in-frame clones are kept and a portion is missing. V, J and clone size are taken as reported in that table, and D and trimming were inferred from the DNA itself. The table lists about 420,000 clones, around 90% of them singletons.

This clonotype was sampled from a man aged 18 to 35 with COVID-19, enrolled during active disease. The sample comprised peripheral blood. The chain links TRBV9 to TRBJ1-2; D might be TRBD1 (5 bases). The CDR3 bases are TGTGCCAGCAGCGTTGGCGGGGGAGGCTATGGCTACACCTTC. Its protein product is CASSVGGGGYGYTF.